A selection of T cell receptor beta chains follows, all from one sample in a study of T cell responses to AZD1222 COVID-19 vaccine. Method: immunoSEQ multiplex PCR; TCRdb's copy keeps in-frame clones and lacks some. The sample lists 120,000 or so clones; 85% to 90% were seen once. Specimen: peripheral blood, collected 28 days after the second AZD1222 dose. The receptors come from an adult who received the AZD1222 COVID-19 vaccine. Both conserved end residues are part of each CDR3. Fields, in order: J gene, V gene, clone size, D gene, CDR3 DNA, CDR3 protein. The D gene is left open where the match is weak. The listing skips clone size in some rows; elsewhere it reads once, few, many or a size class.

TRBJ2-1 TRBV5-1 NA TRBD2 TGCGCCAGCAGCTTGGCCTGGGCTAGCGGGGGCGCGTTCTTC CASSLAWASGGAFF
TRBJ2-7 TRBV7-9 NA NA TGTGCCAGCAGCTTCCCTGAATACGAGCAGTACTTC CASSFPEYEQYF
TRBJ1-2 TRBV28 few NA TGTGCCAGCAGTTCCCAGGGACCGTATGGCTACACCTTC CASSSQGPYGYTF
TRBJ1-6 TRBV19 NA NA TGTGCCAGTAGTCCCTCTGATAATTCACCCCTCCACTTT CASSPSDNSPLHF
TRBJ2-2 TRBV2 NA NA TGTGCCAGCAGTGGCGAGGCGACGAACACCGGGGAGCTGTTTTTT CASSGEATNTGELFF
TRBJ2-3 TRBV2 NA NA TGTGCCAGCAGTGCAGGGACTTCTAGCACAGATACGCAGTATTTT CASSAGTSSTDTQYF
TRBJ2-3 TRBV5-6 NA TRBD2 TGTGCCAGCAGCCCGACTAGCGGGGCCACAGATACGCAGTATTTT CASSPTSGATDTQYF
TRBJ2-3 TRBV2 few NA TGTGCCAGCGGCAAAACTTCCACAGATACGCAGTATTTT CASGKTSTDTQYF
TRBJ2-1 TRBV9 NA TRBD1 TGTGCCAGCAGCGGTACCGGGACAGAACACTACAATGAGCAGTTCTTC CASSGTGTEHYNEQFF
TRBJ1-1 TRBV7-3 NA NA TGTGCCAGCAGTATCCAGGTGAACACTGAAGCTTTCTTT CASSIQVNTEAFF
TRBJ2-2 TRBV7-3 NA NA TGTGCCAGCAGCAGCTTTACCGGGGAGCTGTTTTTT CASSSFTGELFF
TRBJ1-2 TRBV19 NA NA TGTGCCTGGAATGGGCGCTCCAATAACTATGGCTACACCTTC CAWNGRSNNYGYTF
TRBJ1-1 TRBV11-1 NA NA TGTGCCAGCAGCTTAAGGGGATCTGGATTCACTGAAGCTTTCTTT CASSLRGSGFTEAFF
TRBJ1-6 TRBV19 NA TRBD1 TGTGCCAGTAGTAGGGGGACAGGAGATTCACCCCTCCACTTT CASSRGTGDSPLHF
TRBJ1-6 TRBV5-5 NA TRBD1 TGTGCCAGCAGCAATCCGGGACAGGGCTCATACTTT CASSNPGQGSYF
TRBJ2-3 TRBV6-5 NA TRBD2 TGTGCCAGCAGTCCCCGGGGGAGGGGCACAGATACGCAGTATTTT CASSPRGRGTDTQYF
TRBJ2-7 TRBV11-3 NA NA TGTGCCAGCAGCTCTTCCCTGGGCCTCTACTACGAGCAGTACTTC CASSSSLGLYYEQYF
TRBJ1-1 TRBV11-3 NA TRBD1 TGTGCCAGCAGCCACCGGGACAGGGGTCGCGGGAACACTGAAGCTTTCTTT CASSHRDRGRGNTEAFF